These 24 T cell receptor beta chains were all obtained from the same sample, sequenced in a study of Tregs in tolerant kidney transplant recipients. Sequenced by immunoSEQ multiplex PCR; TCRdb stores in-frame clones only, minus some. This table has under 300,000 clones, 80% to 85% appearing once. Sequencing input: CD4+ T cells from blood. The receptors derive from a human donor in good health.

The chain joins TRBV7-6 to TRBJ2-7; perhaps TRBD2 as D (7 bases). The germline gives CDR1 SGHVS, CDR2 FNYEAQ. V lost 0 bases and J lost 3, with 15 bases in between. There are 16 residues in the CDR3. Here the CDR3 DNA reads TGTGCCAGCAGCTTAGCGTTAGGGGGGGGCGGCTACGAGCAGTACTTC. Its protein product is CASSLALGGGGYEQYF.

The chain joins TRBV7-3 to TRBJ1-1; TRBD1 aligns across 9 bases. The CDR3 is 16 amino acids. V dropped 5 bases and J dropped 6; count of bases not matched to a gene: 13. CDR1 is SGHTA, CDR2 FQGTGA, per germline. CDR3 sequence (DNA): TGTGCCAGCAGCCCCGGGGACAGGGTGTATAGTGCTGAAGCTTTCTTT. This translates into CASSPGDRVYSAEAFF.

The V and J genes are TRBV6-6 and TRBJ2-7; 7 bases agree with TRBD1. Germline assignment: CDR1 MNHNY and CDR2 SVGAGI (reference sequence). V shed 4 bases and J 5 bases; nucleotides not matched to a gene: 8. The CDR3 runs to 14 residues. CDR3 sequence reads: CASSLTGVKNEQYF. DNA for the CDR3: TGTGCCAGCAGTTTAACAGGGGTAAAGAACGAGCAGTACTTC.

The chain employs TRBV29-1 and TRBJ2-3; tentatively, D is TRBD2 (5 bases). In germline, CDR1 is SQVTM, CDR2 ANQGSEA. The CDR3 is made up of 15 amino acids. Trimming removed 7 bases at V and 6 bases at J, with 23 bases between. CDR3 DNA: TGCAGCGCCCGACTATCCCTTACCGGCGGGGATACGCAGTATTTT. This translates into CSARLSLTGGDTQYF.

This clone was found a few times. V usage is TRBV6-1 and J usage is TRBJ1-1; 7 nucleotides line up with TRBD1. The CDR3 has 13 amino acids. Germline V lookup: CDR1 MNHNS, CDR2 SASEGT. After removal of 4 bases from V and 3 bases from J, the junction contained 2 bases not matched to a gene. CDR3 region: CASSGRGHTEAFF. The CDR3 bases are TGTGCCAGCAGTGGTAGGGGGCACACTGAAGCTTTCTTT.

A single count supports this clone. The chain recombines TRBV5-1 with TRBJ2-7; no clear D gene. The CDR3 has 15 amino acids. V was trimmed by 1 base and J by 9 bases, leaving 20 bases between them. Germline loops: CDR1 SGHRS, CDR2 YFSETQ. CDR3 nucleotides: TGCGCCAGCAGCTTGCAGAGACGGATTGCTGACGGGCAGTACTTC. Translation: CASSLQRRIADGQYF.

This chain connects TRBV25-1 to TRBJ2-2; TRBD1 matches 10 bases. The CDR3 totals 15 residues. The V segment lost 4 bases and the J segment 7 bases; nucleotides outside the gene matches: 6. Looked up from germline, CDR1 is MGHDK and CDR2 is SYGVNS. The DNA for the CDR3 is TGTGCCAGCAGTGCGATGACAGGGGGCGGCGGGGAGCTGTTTTTT. Amino acid sequence: CASSAMTGGGGELFF.

The V gene is TRBV30, the J gene TRBJ1-5; 10 nucleotides align to TRBD1. Germline V gene sequence: CDR1 GTSNPN, CDR2 SVGIG (reference sequence). This CDR3 has 15 residues. Unmatched junction bases numbered 8, after V lost 2 bases and J lost 7 bases. The CDR3 bases are TGTGCCTGGAGTCCGGGACAGGGGATGGAACAGCCCCAGCATTTT. This gives the protein CAWSPGQGMEQPQHF. Complete variable domain (other parts from reference TRBV30 and TRBJ1-5): SQTIHQWPATLVQPVGSPLSLECTVEGTSNPNLYWYRQAAGRGLQLLFYSVGIGQISSEVPQNLSASRPQDRQFILSSKKLLLSDSGFYLCAWSPGQGMEQPQHFGDGTRLSIL.

The sample holds a few counts of this clone. The rearrangement joins TRBV11-2 to TRBJ1-2, with TRBD1 identical over 7 bases. The trim removed 4 bases at V and 1 base at J, leaving 6 bases unmatched. Germline V lookup: CDR1 SGHAT, CDR2 FQNNGV. This CDR3 contains 15 residues. This CDR3 is CASSSLYRGNYGYTF. In DNA, the CDR3 is TGTGCCAGCAGCTCCTTATACAGGGGTAACTATGGCTACACCTTC. The complete variable domain, with remaining parts taken from reference TRBV11-2 and TRBJ1-2, reads EAGVAQSPRYKIIEKRQSVAFWCNPISGHATLYWYQQILGQGPKLLIQFQNNGVVDDSQLPKDRFSAERLKGVDSTLKIQPAKLEDSAVYLCASSSLYRGNYGYTFGSGTRLTVV.

The CDR3 region is CASSLQELAGGTQETQYF. The CDR3 nucleotides are TGCGCCAGCAGCCTCCAAGAACTAGCGGGGGGTACCCAAGAGACCCAGTACTTC. The chain couples TRBV4-1 to TRBJ2-5, with 12 bases lining up with TRBD2. Per germline, CDR1 MGHRA and CDR2 YSYEKL. V was pared by 4 bases and J by 1 base, with 10 bases of the junction left unmatched. The CDR3 loop spans 18 amino acids.

This clone appeared a few times. J is TRBJ2-2 and V is TRBV5-6; maybe TRBD2 (6 bases). The CDR3 spans 16 residues. From germline, CDR1 is SGHDT and CDR2 YYEEEE. Trimming shortened V by 4 bases and J by 5 bases, and 18 bases separated the two germline ends. The CDR3: CASSGRLGRGTGELFF. DNA for the CDR3: TGTGCCAGCAGCGGCCGCTTAGGACGGGGGACCGGGGAGCTGTTTTTT.

This chain joins TRBV19 and TRBJ1-5; D gene ambiguous. Deletions cut 5 bases from V and 0 bases from J, with 5 bases between. The CDR3 loop spans 13 amino acids. The germline V gene has CDR1 LNHDA and CDR2 SQIVND (reference sequence). DNA of the CDR3: TGTGCCAGTAGTTGGGCTAGCAATCAGCCCCAGCATTTT. It is translated as CASSWASNQPQHF.

The J gene is TRBJ1-2, the V gene TRBV11-2, with 7 bases matching TRBD1. In germline, CDR1 is SGHAT, CDR2 FQNNGV. V lost 4 bases and J lost 8; bases outside the gene matches: 13. This CDR3 has 15 amino acids. The DNA for the CDR3 is TGTGCCAGCAGCTCGACCGGGACAGCTCTTTGGGGCTACACCTTC. It translates to CASSSTGTALWGYTF. Variable domain in full (rest from reference TRBV11-2 and TRBJ1-2): EAGVAQSPRYKIIEKRQSVAFWCNPISGHATLYWYQQILGQGPKLLIQFQNNGVVDDSQLPKDRFSAERLKGVDSTLKIQPAKLEDSAVYLCASSSTGTALWGYTFGSGTRLTVV.

The chain links TRBV19 to TRBJ1-2, with D perhaps matching TRBD1 (5 bases). CDR1 is LNHDA and CDR2 is SQIVND in the germline V gene (reference sequence). The CDR3 covers 15 residues. V gave up 5 bases and J gave up 0 bases, with 13 bases separating them. The CDR3 is CASSPTGLTNYGYTF. The CDR3 nucleotides read TGTGCCAGTAGTCCTACAGGACTGACTAACTATGGCTACACCTTC.

The chain recombines TRBV9 with TRBJ2-5; 7 nucleotides agree with TRBD1. Germline V gene lookup returns CDR1 SGDLS and CDR2 YYNGEE. The CDR3 consists of 18 residues. V lost 3 bases, J lost 5 bases, and 19 bases stayed unmatched. The CDR3 DNA sequence: TGTGCCAGCAGCGCCGATATATGGGACAGCAAACAGGGGGAGACCCAGTACTTC. Encoded protein: CASSADIWDSKQGETQYF.

The J gene is TRBJ2-1, the V gene TRBV29-1; D possibly corresponds to TRBD2 (5 bases). The germline V gene encodes CDR1 SQVTM and CDR2 ANQGSEA. Trimming left V 0 bases short and J 4 bases short, with 19 bases between. The CDR3 totals 17 residues. The CDR3: CSVEEGARTWGYNEQFF. CDR3 in DNA: TGCAGCGTTGAAGAGGGAGCCCGGACGTGGGGATACAATGAGCAGTTCTTC.

The rearrangement uses TRBV6-1 and TRBJ1-2, with 8 bases fitting TRBD1. This CDR3 spans 14 amino acids. J was trimmed by 7 bases and V by 6 bases; bases with no gene match: 10. From germline, CDR1 is MNHNS and CDR2 SASEGT. The CDR3: CASRLTGAQAGYTF. CDR3 sequence (DNA): TGTGCCAGCAGATTGACAGGGGCTCAGGCTGGCTACACCTTC.

The chain joins TRBV6-1 to TRBJ1-1; D uncertain. Trimming took off 3 bases at V and 1 base at J, with 12 bases between the two ends. Germline CDR1 reads MNHNS; CDR2 reads SASEGT. The CDR3 sequence is 15 residues long. The DNA of the CDR3 is TGTGCCAGCAGTGACGTAGGGTGGGCGAACACTGAAGCTTTCTTT. This gives the protein CASSDVGWANTEAFF.

The V gene is TRBV20-1, the J gene TRBJ1-1, with D uncertain. From germline, CDR1 is DFQATT and CDR2 SNEGSKA (reference sequence). The germline V and J ends were trimmed by 8 bases and 1 base, with 5 bases remaining between them. This CDR3 region has 10 residues. CDR3 sequence reads: CSPRNTEAFF. DNA of the CDR3: TGCAGTCCTCGGAACACTGAAGCTTTCTTT.

This clone came up a few times. The V gene is TRBV10-2, the J gene TRBJ2-7; tentatively, D is TRBD1 (6 bases). V was cut by 3 bases and J by 6 bases, with 6 bases left in between. The CDR3 spans 11 residues. Germline lookup yields CDR1 WSHSY and CDR2 SAAADI. The CDR3 loop is CASSDRGEQYF. DNA of the CDR3: TGCGCCAGCAGTGACAGGGGCGAGCAGTACTTC.

The chain combines TRBV10-1 with TRBJ2-7, with 8 bases that match TRBD2. This CDR3 comprises 14 residues. The J segment lost 2 bases and the V segment lost 4 bases, leaving 4 bases of the junction unmatched. Germline V gene sequence: CDR1 WNHNN, CDR2 SYGVQD (reference sequence). CDR3 sequence reads: CASSGGGIPYEQYF. As DNA, the CDR3 is TGCGCCAGCAGTGGCGGGGGGATCCCCTACGAGCAGTACTTC.

The CDR3 reads CASRPGTSGASSYNEQFF. CDR3 nucleotide sequence: TGTGCCAGCAGACCCGGAACTAGCGGGGCTAGCTCCTACAATGAGCAGTTCTTC. The chain combines TRBV11-2 with TRBJ2-1; 10 nucleotides align to TRBD2. Germline V gene lookup returns CDR1 SGHAT and CDR2 FQNNGV. The V gene end was trimmed by 6 bases and the J gene end by 0 bases; junction bases not matched to a gene: 11. This CDR3 spans 18 amino acids.

This chain joins TRBV25-1 and TRBJ1-4, with no clear D. V was clipped by 7 bases and J by 5 bases, with 11 bases between them. In germline, CDR1 is MGHDK, CDR2 SYGVNS. The CDR3 consists of 13 residues. Here the CDR3 DNA reads TGTGCCAGCAACCGGCAGACGAATGAAAAACTGTTTTTT. It specifies CASNRQTNEKLFF. Filled out from reference TRBV25-1 and TRBJ1-4, the complete variable domain reads EADIYQTPRYLVIGTGKKITLECSQTMGHDKMYWYQQDPGMELHLIHYSYGVNSTEKGDLSSESTVSRIRTEHFPLTLESARPSHTSQYLCASNRQTNEKLFFGSGTQLSVL.

This chain uses TRBV9 with TRBJ2-5; D gene uncertain. The germline V gene has CDR1 SGDLS and CDR2 YYNGEE. V lost 0 bases, J lost 1 base, and 7 bases lay in between. The CDR3 sequence is 14 residues long. CDR3 residues: CASSVGKLQETQYF. CDR3 sequence (DNA): TGTGCCAGCAGCGTAGGGAAGCTCCAAGAGACCCAGTACTTC.